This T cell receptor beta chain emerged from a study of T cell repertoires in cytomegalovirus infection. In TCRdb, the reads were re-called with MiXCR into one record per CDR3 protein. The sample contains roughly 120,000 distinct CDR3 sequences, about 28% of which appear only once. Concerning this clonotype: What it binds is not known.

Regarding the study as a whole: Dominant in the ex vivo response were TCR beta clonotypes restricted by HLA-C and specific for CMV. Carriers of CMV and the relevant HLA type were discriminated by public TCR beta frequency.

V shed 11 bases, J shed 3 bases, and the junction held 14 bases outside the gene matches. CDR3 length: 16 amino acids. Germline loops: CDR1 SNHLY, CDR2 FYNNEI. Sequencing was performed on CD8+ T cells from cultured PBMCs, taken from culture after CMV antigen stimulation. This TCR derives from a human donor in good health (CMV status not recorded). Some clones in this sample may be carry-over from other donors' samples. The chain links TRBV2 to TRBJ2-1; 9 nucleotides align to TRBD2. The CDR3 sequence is CAVSGSGGFFYNEQFF. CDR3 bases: TGTGCCGTATCGGGGAGCGGGGGGTTTTTCTACAATGAGCAGTTCTTC.